Listed below are T cell receptor beta chains from one sample, sequenced in a study of breast tumors, draining lymph nodes, adjacent tissues. TCRdb ran MiXCR on the multiplex PCR reads and lists one entry per CDR3 protein. The table records 80,000 to 130,000 distinct CDR3 sequences, 21% of them present only once. Sequenced material: axillary lymph node tissue. Receptors originate from a female donor with breast cancer. Some clones in this sample may be carry-over from other donors' samples. Each CDR3 is given with its conserved first and last residue. A D gene is named only where the DNA matches it firmly. Not every row has a clone size; where given, it reads once, few, many or a size class.

>TRBJ1-5|-|TRBV18|-
CASSQGSGQPQHF
>TRBJ2-1|-|TRBV13|many
CASSMDDGSSYNEQFF
>TRBJ2-2|TRBD1|TRBV5-1|-
CASSSDRVGTGELFF
>TRBJ2-2|-|TRBV4-1|many
CASSQAGRSGELFF
>TRBJ2-6|-|TRBV6-6|-
CASSYGGSGANVLTF
>TRBJ2-3|-|TRBV11-2|many
CASSTGTRRTDTQYF
>TRBJ2-1|TRBD2|TRBV28|-
CASSPIGLAGSSYNEQFF
>TRBJ2-4|TRBD1|TRBV6-1|-
CASSGQGGIQYF
>TRBJ2-7|TRBD2|TRBV19|many
CASRERGAYEQYF
>TRBJ1-5|TRBD1|TRBV11-2|-
CASSRTGGVNQPQHF
>TRBJ2-7|-|TRBV5-4|many
CASSIDFYEQYF
>TRBJ1-2|-|TRBV28|few
CASRQLLYGYTF
>TRBJ2-3|-|TRBV4-2|-
CASSQEKGTSSLSTGTQYF
>TRBJ2-3|TRBD2|TRBV7-9|many
CASSLDAGTIPTDTQYF
>TRBJ2-7|-|TRBV19|many
CASKEGHEQYF
>TRBJ2-7|-|TRBV6-6|many
CASSYGDEQYF
>TRBJ2-7|TRBD2|TRBV4-1|-
CASSPAGGLHERYF
>TRBJ2-3|TRBD2|TRBV2|many
CASSELAGFTDTQYF
>TRBJ2-3|-|TRBV9|many
CASSVGPFTDTQYF
>TRBJ1-2|-|TRBV15|many
CATSRAGEYGYTF
>TRBJ1-3|-|TRBV7-2|-
CASSSHSESGNTIYF
>TRBJ1-2|-|TRBV10-3|many
CAITQDGFGYTF
>TRBJ1-5|TRBD1|TRBV6-6|many
CASSDRGQPQHF
>TRBJ2-3|TRBD1|TRBV19|many
CASRLNSRGLGDTQYF
>TRBJ2-7|TRBD1|TRBV19|many
CASSSGQRTYEQYF
>TRBJ1-6|TRBD1|TRBV11-3|many
CASSRRQGDNSPLHF
>TRBJ2-1|-|TRBV9|many
CASSVATTRNEQFF
>TRBJ1-2|-|TRBV6-5|few
CASITRSGINYGYTF
>TRBJ2-7|-|TRBV4-2|many
CASSNQGFRSLGAYEQYF
>TRBJ2-3|TRBD2|TRBV9|many
CASSLAGVTTDTQYF
>TRBJ1-2|-|TRBV30|many
CAWKGEDYINYGYTF
>TRBJ2-7|-|TRBV4-2|many
CASSQDLGPYGQYF
>TRBJ2-3|-|TRBV5-1|many
CASSLGSRRLDTQYF
>TRBJ1-6|TRBD1|TRBV7-2|many
CASRLGQGNNSPLHF
>TRBJ2-2|TRBD2|TRBV4-1|many
CASSRSGENTGELFF
>TRBJ2-7|TRBD1|TRBV27|many
CASAGDSSYEQYF
>TRBJ1-6|-|TRBV28|-
CASSKPSSPLHF
>TRBJ2-2|-|TRBV3-1|few
CASSPRDFTGELFF
>TRBJ2-3|TRBD2|TRBV12-3/TRBV12-4|few
CASSYSGGALDTQYF
>TRBJ1-6|-|TRBV19|many
CASSPWARDSPLHF
>TRBJ2-1|TRBD1|TRBV3-1|-
CASSFGTGLNEQFF
>TRBJ1-2|-|TRBV4-1|-
CASSQGPGGYTF
>TRBJ1-4|-|TRBV6-5|-
CASSYSKDPGELFF
>TRBJ2-3|-|TRBV6-6|many
CASSSLNTDTQYF
>TRBJ2-2|-|TRBV9|many
CASSHRDGELFF